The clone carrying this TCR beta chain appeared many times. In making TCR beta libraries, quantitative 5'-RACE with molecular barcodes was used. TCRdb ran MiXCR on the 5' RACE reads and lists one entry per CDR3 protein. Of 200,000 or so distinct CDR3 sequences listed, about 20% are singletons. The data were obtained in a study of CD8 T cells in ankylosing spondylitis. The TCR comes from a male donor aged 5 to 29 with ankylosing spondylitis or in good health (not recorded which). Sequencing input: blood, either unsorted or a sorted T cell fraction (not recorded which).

In DNA form, the CDR3 reads TGTGCCAGCAGCTTAGAGCGGTCTGGAAACACCATATATTTT. Amino acid sequence: CASSLERSGNTIYF. J is TRBJ1-3 and V is TRBV7-2, with no clear D. This CDR3 is built from 14 residues. Deletions cut 1 base from V and 1 base from J, with 5 bases between. Germline lookup yields CDR1 SGHTA and CDR2 FQGNSA. The whole variable domain, remainder taken from reference TRBV7-2 and TRBJ1-3, is GAGVSQSPSNKVTEKGKDVELRCDPISGHTALYWYRQSLGQGLEFLIYFQGNSAPDKSGLPSDRFSAERTGGSVSTLTIQRTQQEDSAVYLCASSLERSGNTIYFGEGSWLTVV.